Below, 27 T cell receptor beta chains from the same sample are listed, as sequenced in a study of T cells in Graves' hyperthyroidism and ophthalmopathy. Amplification of TCR beta CDR3 regions used RNA as the template. The HTBI primer set was used in a first-round RT-PCR of the TCR CDR3. Each CDR3 protein gets one entry after TCRdb re-called the multiplex PCR reads with MiXCR. The sample holds more than 350,000 distinct CDR3 sequences, approximately 16% seen once. Sequencing input: blood. The receptors here all came from a woman aged 55 to 70 with Graves' ophthalmopathy.

To note about this clonotype: A read error may be the cause here, since a much bigger clone is one base away. The conserved closing phenylalanine or tryptophan is absent in this CDR3, likely reflecting a read error. The rearrangement uses TRBV7-8 and TRBJ1-1; the D is unclear. The germline CDR1 and CDR2 sequences are SGHVS and FQNEAQ. V gave up 3 bases and J gave up 3 bases, with 14 bases separating them. The CDR3 runs to 15 residues. Here the CDR3 DNA reads TGTGCCAGCAGCTTGAGTTTATCGGGAGACACTGAAGCTTTCCTT. Protein: CASSLSLSGDTEAFL.

This clonotype has ten or more counts. This chain connects TRBV20-1 to TRBJ1-1, with TRBD1 matching over 7 bases. CDR1 and CDR2 (germline): DFQATT, SNEGSKA (reference sequence). Trimming cost V 5 bases and J 2 bases; bases outside gene matches: 5. This CDR3 has 13 amino acids. The CDR3 loop is CSASRDSNTEAFF. CDR3 sequence (DNA): TGCAGTGCTTCCCGGGACAGCAACACTGAAGCTTTCTTT.

This clonotype appeared many times. V usage is TRBV7-8 and J usage is TRBJ2-1, with TRBD2 matching over 9 bases. The CDR3 is 13 amino acids. V lost 3 bases, J lost 9 bases, and 3 bases stayed unmatched. Germline CDR1 reads SGHVS; CDR2 reads FQNEAQ. CDR3 sequence: CASSFSGRGEQFF. In nucleotides, the CDR3 is TGTGCCAGCAGCTTTAGCGGGAGAGGTGAGCAGTTCTTC.

Ten or more counts support this clonotype. The CDR3 sequence: CAWSVISDTQYF. The DNA for the CDR3 is TGTGCCTGGAGTGTGATCTCAGATACGCAGTATTTT. The V gene is TRBV30, the J gene TRBJ2-3; D gene unclear. With 0 bases removed from V and 4 bases from J, the gap between germline ends came to 5 bases. CDR1 is GTSNPN and CDR2 is SVGIG in the germline V gene (reference sequence). There are 12 residues in the CDR3.

This clonotype was seen a few times. CDR3 sequence reads: CASSGGAGSYEQYF. CDR3 DNA: TGTGCCAGCAGCGGAGGAGCGGGATCATACGAGCAGTACTTC. V usage is TRBV7-9 and J usage is TRBJ2-7; 7 positions agree with TRBD2. Losses at the gene ends were 5 bases for V and 4 bases for J; bases not matched to a gene: 8. Germline CDR1 reads SEHNR; CDR2 reads FQNEAQ (reference sequence). This CDR3 is built from 14 residues.

This clonotype appeared many times. J is TRBJ2-7 and V is TRBV11-2; 9 nucleotides line up with TRBD2. The junction had 6 bases not matched to a gene; V was cut back by 6 bases and J by 6 bases. This CDR3 contains 13 residues. Germline CDR1 SGHAT, CDR2 FQNNGV. CDR3 region: CASSRGLAREQYF. In nucleotides, the CDR3 is TGTGCCAGCAGTCGGGGACTAGCTCGCGAGCAGTACTTC.

This clonotype was found many times. CDR3 nucleotide sequence: TGCGCCACCGGGGGGCGGGAGTTATGCACAGATACGCAGTATTTT. It encodes CATGGRELCTDTQYF. The gene calls are TRBV10-1 and TRBJ2-3; possible D gene TRBD2, 7 bases. From germline, CDR1 is WNHNN and CDR2 SYGVQD (reference sequence). CDR3 length: 15 residues. Trimming took 10 bases from V and 1 from J, leaving 18 bases between them.

The rearrangement joins TRBV20-1 to TRBJ1-4; TRBD1 aligns across 7 bases. V shed 4 bases, J shed 8 bases, and the junction held 7 bases outside the gene matches. This CDR3 is 13 amino acids long. CDR1 and CDR2 from the germline V gene are DFQATT and SNEGSKA (reference sequence). The CDR3: CSAKFRDREKLFF. The CDR3 nucleotides are TGCAGTGCTAAGTTCCGGGACAGAGAAAAACTGTTTTTT.

This clonotype was counted at least ten times. This rearrangement joins TRBV4-1 to TRBJ2-7; tentatively, D is TRBD1 (6 bases). The germline V and J ends were trimmed by 4 bases and 3 bases, with 7 bases remaining between them. In germline, CDR1 is MGHRA, CDR2 YSYEKL. The CDR3 is 12 residues long. The CDR3 loop is CASSRDNYEQYF. In nucleotides, the CDR3 is TGCGCCAGCAGCCGGGACAACTACGAGCAGTACTTC.

This clonotype was detected a few times. The rearrangement links TRBV5-1 to TRBJ2-5; unclear D gene. V was clipped by 2 bases and J by 4 bases, with 12 bases between them. The CDR3 runs to 14 residues. Germline-derived CDR1 and CDR2 are SGHRS and YFSETQ. DNA for the CDR3: TGCGCCAGCAGCTTATCGTTTCAGTCAGAGACCCAGTACTTC. Residues: CASSLSFQSETQYF.

The sample holds many counts of this clonotype. The rearrangement joins TRBV7-9 to TRBJ2-2; 8 bases fit TRBD2. CDR3 length: 15 amino acids. The J segment lost 5 bases and the V segment lost 3 bases, leaving 5 bases of the junction unmatched. CDR1 is SEHNR, CDR2 FQNEAQ, per germline (reference sequence). Here the CDR3 reads CASSLAGGRTGELFF. DNA of the CDR3: TGTGCCAGCAGCTTGGCGGGAGGTCGGACCGGGGAGCTGTTTTTT. Combining the CDR3 with reference TRBV7-9 and TRBJ2-2 gives the whole variable domain DTGVSQNPRHKITKRGQNVTFRCDPISEHNRLYWYRQTLGQGPEFLTYFQNEAQLEKSRLLSDRFSAERPKGSFSTLEIQRTEQGDSAMYLCASSLAGGRTGELFFGEGSRLTVL.

This clonotype was observed at least ten times. The CDR3 DNA follows: TGTGCCAGCAGCCGAGCGACTACCGAGCAGTACTTC. Protein sequence: CASSRATTEQYF. V is TRBV7-9 and J is TRBJ2-7; possible D gene TRBD2, 5 bases. V lost 5 bases to trimming and J lost 6 bases, with 11 bases between them. The CDR3 contains 12 residues. The germline V gene encodes CDR1 SEHNR and CDR2 FQNEAQ (reference sequence).

This rearrangement joins TRBV20-1 to TRBJ2-7; 10 nucleotides align to TRBD2. This CDR3 is 14 amino acids long. Trimming took 0 bases from V and 7 from J; bases not matched to a gene: 6. Per the germline V gene, CDR1 is DFQATT and CDR2 is SNEGSKA (reference sequence). DNA of the CDR3: TGCAGTGCTAGAGATAGGGGACTAGCGTTAGAGCAGTACTTC. It specifies CSARDRGLALEQYF.

This clonotype was seen at least ten times. This sequence joins TRBV20-1 and TRBJ1-5, with TRBD1 matching 7 bases. This CDR3 has 15 residues. The junction had 9 bases not matched to a gene; V was cut back by 6 bases and J by 1 base. Germline V gives CDR1 DFQATT, CDR2 SNEGSKA (reference sequence). The CDR3 DNA reads as TGCAGTGCACGAAAGGGGGCTGTGAGCAATCAGCCCCAGCATTTT. It yields the protein CSARKGAVSNQPQHF.

This clonotype was detected ten times or more. The chain is built from TRBV6-1 and TRBJ2-7; possibly TRBD1 for D (5 bases). In germline, CDR1 is MNHNS, CDR2 SASEGT. V shed 7 bases and J shed 5 bases, with 15 bases lying between them. The CDR3 sequence is 13 residues long. The CDR3 spells CASNVPGSNEQYF. DNA for the CDR3: TGTGCCAGCAATGTCCCAGGGTCTAACGAGCAGTACTTC.

This clonotype has a count of ten or more. The chain has TRBV5-8 and TRBJ2-3; a possible D gene is TRBD2 (7 bases). V lost 4 bases to trimming and J lost 3 bases, with 15 bases between them. CDR1 and CDR2 (germline): SGHTS, YDEGEE. This CDR3 has 15 amino acids. The CDR3 here is CASSGGAGLTDTQYF. The DNA of the CDR3 is TGTGCCAGCAGCGGGGGGGCCGGTCTTACAGATACGCAGTATTTT.

This clonotype was observed at least ten times. CDR3 bases: TGTGCCAGCAGTTTGCAACAAACTAGCGGGAGCGGGCAGTACTTC. Translation gives CASSLQQTSGSGQYF. The chain uses TRBV28 and TRBJ2-7; 11 nucleotides line up with TRBD2. This CDR3 region has 15 residues. V trimming: 3 bases; J trimming: 9 bases; junction bases outside the gene matches: 10. The V gene's germline CDR1 is MDHEN and CDR2 SYDVKM.

This clonotype was detected only once. With a much larger clone just one base away, this may be a read error. This is likely a read error, given that the CDR3 carries no conserved phenylalanine or tryptophan at its end. The chain combines TRBV20-1 with TRBJ2-1, with D hard to call. This CDR3 is built from 11 residues. The V gene's germline CDR1 is DFQATT and CDR2 SNEGSKA (reference sequence). Trimming removed 2 bases at V and 5 bases at J, with 4 bases between. The CDR3 reads CSARQNNEQFS. CDR3 DNA: TGCAGTGCTAGACAGAACAATGAGCAGTTCTCC.

This clonotype has ten or more counts. The J gene is TRBJ2-3, the V gene TRBV7-9; TRBD2 is a possible D gene (5 bases). V lost 9 bases and J 0 bases, leaving 13 bases between the germline ends. The CDR3 runs to 14 residues. The V gene's germline CDR1 is SEHNR and CDR2 FQNEAQ (reference sequence). The CDR3 region has the DNA TGTGCCAGTCCAGGAGGCGGTAGCACAGATACGCAGTATTTT. Translated: CASPGGGSTDTQYF.

The chain employs TRBV27 and TRBJ2-7; D gene uncertain. Germline V gene sequence: CDR1 MNHEY, CDR2 SMNVEV (reference sequence). This CDR3 region has 13 residues. V was pared by 5 bases and J by 2 bases, with 10 bases between. The CDR3 protein is CASSPLTAYEQYF. DNA of the CDR3: TGTGCCAGCAGTCCCCTCACGGCCTACGAGCAGTACTTC.

In this sample, this clonotype turned up many times. V and J are TRBV24-1 and TRBJ2-3, with 7 bases aligning to TRBD1. The CDR3 runs 16 residues. The junction had 5 bases not matched to a gene; V was cut back by 3 bases and J by 0 bases. Germline V gives CDR1 KGHDR, CDR2 SFDVKD. The CDR3 DNA is TGTGCCACCAGTGATGTGAACAGGGGAAGCACAGATACGCAGTATTTT. Protein product: CATSDVNRGSTDTQYF.

At least ten counts were recorded for this clonotype. J is TRBJ2-3 and V is TRBV7-6; D not certain. Germline values: CDR1 SGHVS, CDR2 FNYEAQ. The CDR3 contains 15 residues. Trimming took 2 bases from V and 2 from J, leaving 11 bases between them. CDR3 residues: CASSLTGFTTDTQYF. The CDR3 bases are TGTGCCAGCAGCTTAACTGGGTTTACCACAGATACGCAGTATTTT.

The sample holds many counts of this clonotype. The chain combines TRBV5-1 with TRBJ1-1; D is undetermined. The V gene's germline CDR1 is SGHRS and CDR2 YFSETQ. This CDR3 region has 15 residues. V was cut by 4 bases and J by 2 bases, with 15 bases left in between. This CDR3 is CASSPHREANTEAFF. DNA for the CDR3: TGCGCCAGCAGCCCCCACCGGGAAGCTAACACTGAAGCTTTCTTT.

This clonotype was observed at least ten times. The rearrangement links TRBV28 to TRBJ2-3; D remains ambiguous. CDR1 is MDHEN and CDR2 is SYDVKM in the germline V gene. The CDR3 has 13 amino acids. V dropped 6 bases and J dropped 3 bases, with 10 bases sitting between them. The CDR3 region has the DNA TGTGCCAGCAGCGGGCAGTGGACAGATACGCAGTATTTT. Protein product: CASSGQWTDTQYF.

This clonotype was seen many times. The chain combines TRBV29-1 with TRBJ1-2; D not resolved. The V end was cut by 0 bases, the J end by 2 bases, with 4 bases between. Germline V gene lookup returns CDR1 SQVTM and CDR2 ANQGSEA. This CDR3 is 12 amino acids long. CDR3 bases: TGCAGCGTTGAAGACAGAAACTATGGCTACACCTTC. Protein: CSVEDRNYGYTF.

This clonotype was counted between two and nine times. This may be a read error, as it is one base from a much larger clone. The chain has TRBV7-9 and TRBJ2-7; 7 positions match TRBD2. The germline V gene encodes CDR1 SEHNR and CDR2 FQNEAQ (reference sequence). The CDR3 covers 13 residues. CDR3 in amino acids: CAGSLSGTYEQYF. Here the CDR3 DNA reads TGTGCCGGCAGCTTGAGCGGGACCTACGAGCAGTACTTC. The full variable domain, in which reference TRBV7-9 and TRBJ2-7 provide the parts outside the CDR3, is DTGVSQNPRHKITKRGQNVTFRCDPISEHNRLYWYRQTLGQGPEFLTYFQNEAQLEKSRLLSDRFSAERPKGSFSTLEIQRTEQGDSAMYLCAGSLSGTYEQYFGPGTRLTVT.

This clonotype was detected many times. This chain connects TRBV3-1 to TRBJ2-2, with a weak D call TRBD2 (5 bases). Looked up from germline, CDR1 is LGHDT and CDR2 is YNNKEL (reference sequence). With 2 bases removed from V and 4 bases from J, the gap between germline ends came to 5 bases. The CDR3 spans 13 residues. CDR3: CASSQRGTGELFF. Written as DNA, the CDR3 is TGTGCCAGCAGCCAACGGGGCACCGGGGAGCTGTTTTTT.